Sequencing of this T cell receptor (beta chain) was carried out in a study of response to subunit inactivated influenza vaccine. Regarding the study as a whole: The authors put forward the suggestion that each seasonal influenza vaccination may bring in only a limited number of new T cells.

TCRdb redid the calling of the RT-PCR reads with MiXCR, one entry per CDR3 protein. The sample records approximately 700,000 distinct CDR3 sequences, approximately 15% being singletons. The V gene end was trimmed by 5 bases and the J gene end by 5 bases; junction bases not matched to a gene: 2. Germline CDR1 MNHNS, CDR2 SASEGT. CDR3 size: 13 residues. For this clonotype: No antigen is known for it.

This chain joins TRBV6-1 and TRBJ2-1; 8 positions match TRBD2. Sequenced here: PBMCs from blood, sampled 14 to 15 days before vaccination. The TCR originated in a man in his forties or fifties who received an inactivated influenza vaccine. The CDR3 region is CASSTGLDNEQFF. The CDR3 DNA is TGTGCCAGCAGTACGGGACTAGACAATGAGCAGTTCTTC.